This T cell receptor beta chain emerged from a study of blood T cell repertoires in COVID-19. Study at large: T cells, B-cell-depleted T cells, or PBMCs provided the cDNA or gDNA that served as material.

The CDR3 runs 14 residues. With 4 bases removed from V and 2 bases from J, the gap between germline ends came to 9 bases. CDR1 SGHRS and CDR2 YFSETQ come from the germline V gene. In terms of age and location, participants ranged from about 18 to 95 years and lived in around 22 US areas. Cohorts were assigned according to the clinical history that participants reported. Original handling: Amplified reference gene primers provided the basis for estimating nucleated cell counts. The data were produced by immunoSEQ multiplex PCR, yet TCRdb's version contains in-frame clones alone and is incomplete. The V and J calls and the clone size are those of that table, but D and trimming were determined from the DNA. Seen here are over 300,000 clones, around 89% observed once, and the top ten hold more than 0.85%.

This chain connects TRBV5-1 to TRBJ2-2; D ambiguous. The source material was PBMCs or T cells enriched from blood (not recorded which). The sequence was obtained from a woman aged 25 to 45 with acute COVID-19. CDR3: CASSHEINTGELFF. CDR3 nucleotide sequence: TGCGCCAGCAGCCACGAGATTAACACCGGGGAGCTGTTTTTT.